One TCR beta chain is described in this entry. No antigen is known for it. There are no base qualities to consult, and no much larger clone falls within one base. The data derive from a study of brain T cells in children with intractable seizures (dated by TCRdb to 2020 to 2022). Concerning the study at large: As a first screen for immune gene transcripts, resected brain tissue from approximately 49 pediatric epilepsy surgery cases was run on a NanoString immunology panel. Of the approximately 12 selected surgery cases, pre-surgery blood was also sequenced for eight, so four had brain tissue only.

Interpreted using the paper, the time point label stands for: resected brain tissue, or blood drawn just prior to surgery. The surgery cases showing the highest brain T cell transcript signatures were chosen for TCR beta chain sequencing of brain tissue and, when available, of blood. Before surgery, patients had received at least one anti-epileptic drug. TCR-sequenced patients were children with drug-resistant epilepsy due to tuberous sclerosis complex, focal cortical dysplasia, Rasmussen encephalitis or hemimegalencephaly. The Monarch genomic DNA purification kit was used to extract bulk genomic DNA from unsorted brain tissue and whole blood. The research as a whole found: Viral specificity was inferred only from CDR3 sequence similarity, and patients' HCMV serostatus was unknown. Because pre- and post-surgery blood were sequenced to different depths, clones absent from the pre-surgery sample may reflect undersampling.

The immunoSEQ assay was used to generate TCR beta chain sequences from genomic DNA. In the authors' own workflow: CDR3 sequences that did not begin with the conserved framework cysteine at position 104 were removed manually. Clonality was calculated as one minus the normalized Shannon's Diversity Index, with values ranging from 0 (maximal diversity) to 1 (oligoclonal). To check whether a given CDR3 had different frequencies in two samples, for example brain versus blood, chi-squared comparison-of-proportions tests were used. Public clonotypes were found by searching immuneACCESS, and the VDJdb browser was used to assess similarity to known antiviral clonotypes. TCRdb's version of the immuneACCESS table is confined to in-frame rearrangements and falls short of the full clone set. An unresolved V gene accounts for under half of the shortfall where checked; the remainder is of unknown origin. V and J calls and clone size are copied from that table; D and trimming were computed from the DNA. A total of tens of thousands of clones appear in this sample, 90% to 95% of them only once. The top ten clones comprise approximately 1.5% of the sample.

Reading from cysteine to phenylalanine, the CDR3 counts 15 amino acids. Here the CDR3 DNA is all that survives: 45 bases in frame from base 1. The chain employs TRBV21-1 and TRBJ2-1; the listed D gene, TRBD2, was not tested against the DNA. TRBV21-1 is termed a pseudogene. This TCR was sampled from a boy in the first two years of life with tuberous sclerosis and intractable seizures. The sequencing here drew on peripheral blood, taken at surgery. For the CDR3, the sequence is CASSPLRDGYNEQFF. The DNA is TGTGCCAGCAGCCCTCTACGCGATGGTTACAATGAGCAGTTCTTC.